This is a list of T cell receptor beta chains from one sample in a study of regulatory T cells in long-lasting Graves disease. One entry per CDR3 protein, called by TCRdb with MiXCR from the multiplex PCR reads. The data hold 400,000 to 600,000 distinct CDR3 sequences, with roughly 21% observed a single time. The sample in question was peripheral blood mononuclear cells (PBMCs), obtained when the disease was refractory, from a patient treated with antithyroid drugs. These receptors all come from a female donor with Graves disease. Both conserved end residues are part of each CDR3. D genes are given only for firm matches. Rows give clone size only sometimes, using once, few, many, or a class for an expanded clone.

CDR3 protein | CDR3 DNA | J gene | CDR3 length | V gene | clone size | D gene
CASRLHLAGARAVYEQYF | TGTGCCAGCAGACTACATCTAGCGGGAGCCAGGGCTGTGTACGAGCAGTACTTC | TRBJ2-7 | 18 | TRBV9 | NA | TRBD2
CASSLLEKAGELFF | TGCGCCAGCAGCTTGTTAGAGAAGGCCGGGGAGTTGTTTTTT | TRBJ2-2 | 14 | TRBV5-1 | few | NA
CASSLALASETQYF | TGTGCCAGCAGCTTAGCGCTAGCGAGCGAGACCCAGTACTTC | TRBJ2-5 | 14 | TRBV11-2 | NA | NA
CATQTATNEKLFF | TGTGCCACCCAGACAGCAACTAATGAAAAACTGTTTTTT | TRBJ1-4 | 13 | TRBV28 | NA | NA
CASKSKESQPQHF | TGTGCCAGTAAGTCAAAAGAGAGTCAGCCCCAGCATTTT | TRBJ1-5 | 13 | TRBV19 | NA | NA
CASSPQGLYSNQPQHF | TGTGCCAGTAGTCCCCAGGGACTTTATAGCAATCAGCCCCAGCATTTT | TRBJ1-5 | 16 | TRBV19 | few | NA
CATSDLGPGGETQYF | TGTGCCACCAGTGATTTAGGCCCGGGAGGGGAGACCCAGTACTTC | TRBJ2-5 | 15 | TRBV24-1 | many | TRBD2
CASSRRREYNQPQHF | TGTGCCAGTAGTCGTCGGAGGGAATACAATCAGCCCCAGCATTTT | TRBJ1-5 | 15 | TRBV19 | NA | NA
CASRGTGSAGELFF | TGTGCCAGCAGGGGGACAGGGAGCGCCGGGGAGCTGTTTTTT | TRBJ2-2 | 14 | TRBV2 | NA | TRBD1
CASSTSATYEQYF | TGTGCCAGCAGCACTAGCGCCACCTACGAGCAGTACTTC | TRBJ2-7 | 13 | TRBV7-9 | NA | TRBD2
CASSQLYEQYF | TGTGCCAGCAGCCAGCTCTACGAGCAGTACTTC | TRBJ2-7 | 11 | TRBV3-1 | NA | NA
CSVDGTPGSYNEQFF | TGCAGCGTTGATGGCACTCCCGGGTCTTACAATGAGCAGTTCTTC | TRBJ2-1 | 15 | TRBV29-1 | NA | NA
CASSVRAPGRYEQYF | TGTGCCAGTAGTGTACGAGCACCAGGGCGCTACGAGCAGTACTTC | TRBJ2-7 | 15 | TRBV19 | few | NA
CASSIDQDYEQYF | TGTGCCAGTAGTATAGATCAGGACTACGAGCAGTACTTC | TRBJ2-7 | 13 | TRBV19 | few | NA
CASSVGTSQSYEQYF | TGTGCCAGCAGTGTTGGGACATCTCAGTCCTACGAGCAGTACTTC | TRBJ2-7 | 15 | TRBV2 | many | NA
CASSLDRGLSTEAFF | TGTGCCAGCAGTCTCGACAGGGGGCTGAGCACTGAAGCTTTCTTT | TRBJ1-1 | 15 | TRBV12-3/TRBV12-4 | many | TRBD1
CASSPRHLGTSSNKQYF | TGTGCCAGCAGCCCCCGACACCTTGGGACTAGCTCCAACAAGCAGTACTTC | TRBJ2-7 | 17 | TRBV13 | once | TRBD2
CASSFPSATGSPYEQYF | TGTGCCAGCAGCTTTCCATCAGCGACAGGGTCGCCCTACGAGCAGTACTTC | TRBJ2-7 | 17 | TRBV14 | few | TRBD1
CASSPWDRGTNSPLHF | TGTGCCAGCAGCCCATGGGACAGGGGAACGAATTCACCCCTCCACTTT | TRBJ1-6 | 16 | TRBV5-6 | NA | TRBD1
CASKIGTGLAHTGELFF | TGTGCCAGTAAGATAGGTACGGGACTAGCGCACACCGGGGAGCTGTTTTTT | TRBJ2-2 | 17 | TRBV19 | few | TRBD2
CASSNSWGGANVLTF | TGTGCCAGCAGTAATTCATGGGGGGGGGCCAACGTCCTGACTTTC | TRBJ2-6 | 15 | TRBV27 | few | NA
CASSLPSGVTEAFF | TGTGCCAGCAGCTTGCCGTCAGGGGTCACTGAAGCTTTCTTT | TRBJ1-1 | 14 | TRBV5-5 | many | NA
CASSFTRDTYEQYF | TGTGCCAGCAGTTTCACCAGGGACACCTACGAGCAGTACTTC | TRBJ2-7 | 14 | TRBV7-9 | few | NA
CASRFPDQPQHF | TGTGCCAGCAGGTTTCCCGATCAGCCCCAGCATTTT | TRBJ1-5 | 12 | TRBV12-3/TRBV12-4 | NA | NA
CASSGDGTYEQYF | TGTGCCAGCAGTGGGGACGGTACCTACGAGCAGTACTTC | TRBJ2-7 | 13 | TRBV28 | few | NA
CSVEGLASGRVNEQYF | TGCAGCGTTGAAGGATTGGCTAGCGGGAGAGTCAACGAGCAGTACTTC | TRBJ2-7 | 16 | TRBV29-1 | many | TRBD2
CASSLSSGQQYF | TGTGCCAGCAGTTTATCTTCGGGACAGCAGTACTTC | TRBJ2-7 | 12 | TRBV12-3/TRBV12-4 | many | NA
CASSLPGVQETQYF | TGTGCCAGCAGTCTCCCAGGGGTACAAGAGACCCAGTACTTC | TRBJ2-5 | 14 | TRBV12-3/TRBV12-4 | many | NA
CASSPGVQGENTEAFF | TGCGCCAGCAGCCCGGGCGTTCAGGGGGAGAACACTGAAGCTTTCTTT | TRBJ1-1 | 16 | TRBV5-1 | NA | TRBD1
CSALTSPDEQFF | TGCAGTGCTCTGACTAGCCCCGATGAGCAGTTCTTC | TRBJ2-1 | 12 | TRBV20-1 | NA | TRBD2
CASSPYTQGDTEAFF | TGTGCCAGCAGCCCCTATACCCAGGGGGACACTGAAGCTTTCTTT | TRBJ1-1 | 15 | TRBV7-9 | few | TRBD1
CASSRSGAAYEQYF | TGTGCCAGCAGCCGGAGCGGGGCTGCCTACGAGCAGTACTTC | TRBJ2-7 | 14 | TRBV3-1 | few | TRBD2
CASSFKVGGRTTSYEQYF | TGTGCCAGCAGCTTTAAGGTGGGAGGACGGACAACGAGCTACGAGCAGTACTTC | TRBJ2-7 | 18 | TRBV7-2 | many | NA
CASTANPGQGANYSYTF | TGTGCCAGCACGGCAAATCCGGGACAGGGAGCTAACTATAGCTACACCTTC | TRBJ1-2 | 17 | TRBV7-9 | NA | TRBD1
CASSRRGQGIGQTNEKLFF | TGCGCCAGCAGCCGCAGAGGACAGGGGATCGGCCAGACTAATGAAAAACTGTTTTTT | TRBJ1-4 | 19 | TRBV4-1 | NA | TRBD1
CASSLASGPTYGYTF | TGCGCCAGCAGCTTGGCCTCGGGACCGACCTATGGCTACACCTTC | TRBJ1-2 | 15 | TRBV5-1 | once | NA
CASSFHTAGRGAGETQYF | TGTGCCAGCAGTTTTCACACCGCCGGGAGAGGGGCCGGGGAGACCCAGTACTTC | TRBJ2-5 | 18 | TRBV28 | many | NA
CASSYSRAVPEGYGYTF | TGTGCCAGCAGTTACTCAAGGGCAGTCCCTGAGGGCTATGGCTACACCTTC | TRBJ1-2 | 17 | TRBV6-2/TRBV6-3 | many | NA
CASSWTRSSYNEQFF | TGTGCCAGCAGCTGGACACGGAGCTCCTACAATGAGCAGTTCTTC | TRBJ2-1 | 15 | TRBV7-8 | NA | NA
CATSDFGPRGHEQYF | TGTGCCACCAGTGATTTTGGTCCGCGCGGTCACGAGCAGTACTTC | TRBJ2-7 | 15 | TRBV24-1 | NA | NA
CASSRGAGQETQYF | TGTGCCAGTAGTCGGGGGGCAGGACAAGAGACCCAGTACTTC | TRBJ2-5 | 14 | TRBV7-3 | many | NA
CASSHSGQGNTEAFF | TGCGCCAGCAGCCATTCGGGACAGGGGAACACTGAAGCCTTCTTT | TRBJ1-1 | 15 | TRBV5-1 | many | TRBD1
CAISAPARAYEQYF | TGTGCCATCAGTGCCCCCGCCAGGGCCTACGAGCAGTACTTC | TRBJ2-7 | 14 | TRBV10-3 | many | NA
CASSRLAGGYQETQYF | TGTGCCAGCAGCCGACTAGCGGGAGGATATCAAGAGACCCAGTACTTC | TRBJ2-5 | 16 | TRBV7-2 | many | TRBD2
CASSFTSDSLVDYGYTF | TGTGCCAGCAGCTTTACCTCGGACAGCCTTGTTGACTATGGCTACACCTTC | TRBJ1-2 | 17 | TRBV28 | many | NA
CASSFRRQNTGELFF | TGTGCCAGCAGCTTCCGGCGGCAGAACACCGGGGAGCTGTTTTTT | TRBJ2-2 | 15 | TRBV7-2 | few | NA
CATSRGGTGNEQYF | TGTGCCACCAGCAGAGGCGGGACAGGGAACGAGCAGTACTTC | TRBJ2-7 | 14 | TRBV15 | few | TRBD1
CASSLDGVLQETQYF | TGTGCCAGCAGCTTAGACGGAGTTCTACAAGAGACCCAGTACTTC | TRBJ2-5 | 15 | TRBV11-3 | many | NA
CASSLLLQGGDEQYF | TGTGCCAGCAGCCTCCTGCTACAGGGAGGTGACGAGCAGTACTTC | TRBJ2-7 | 15 | TRBV11-2 | NA | NA
CASRAWEGYTF | TGTGCCAGCAGGGCCTGGGAAGGCTACACCTTC | TRBJ1-2 | 11 | TRBV28 | many | NA
CASSSRKTGVQETQYF | TGTGCCAGCAGCTCTAGAAAGACAGGGGTTCAAGAGACCCAGTACTTC | TRBJ2-5 | 16 | TRBV11-2 | many | TRBD1
CASNIRGVNGELFF | TGTGCCAGCAACATCAGAGGGGTAAACGGGGAGCTGTTTTTT | TRBJ2-2 | 14 | TRBV2 | many | NA
CASNPDRHSNQPQHF | TGTGCCAGCAACCCTGACAGGCATAGCAATCAGCCCCAGCATTTT | TRBJ1-5 | 15 | TRBV6-1 | NA | NA
CASSLRRQGMNTEAFF | TGCGCCAGCAGCTTGAGACGACAGGGTATGAACACTGAAGCTTTCTTT | TRBJ1-1 | 16 | TRBV5-1 | few | TRBD1
CASSHPLLSGGRTDTQYF | TGTGCCAGCAGTCACCCCCTTTTAAGCGGGGGGCGCACAGATACGCAGTATTTT | TRBJ2-3 | 18 | TRBV28 | few | TRBD2
CASSDPHPDRGGTGELFF | TGTGCCAGCAGTGACCCGCACCCGGACAGGGGAGGGACCGGGGAGCTGTTTTTT | TRBJ2-2 | 18 | TRBV2 | few | TRBD1
CASSPWDIIDSPLHF | TGTGCCAGTAGTCCCTGGGACATTATTGATTCACCCCTCCACTTT | TRBJ1-6 | 15 | TRBV19 | NA | NA
CASRRGGQLRAGYTF | TGTGCCAGCAGACGAGGGGGGCAGCTCAGGGCTGGCTACACCTTC | TRBJ1-2 | 15 | TRBV6-1 | many | NA